This T cell receptor (beta chain) was identified during a study of cytomegalovirus exposure and HLA in healthy donors. The PCR used 60 Vbeta and 13 Jbeta primers. Method: immunoSEQ multiplex PCR; TCRdb's copy keeps in-frame clones and lacks some. The repertoire has some 180,000 clones, roughly 84% of them found once; the top ten carry around 0.25%. V dropped 0 bases and J dropped 0; count of bases not matched to a gene: 8. The CDR3 sequence is 17 residues long. The V gene's germline CDR1 is SGHNT and CDR2 YYREEE (reference sequence). What was sequenced was PBMCs. This receptor was obtained from a girl under three years old in good health and CMV-seronegative. V and J are TRBV5-4 and TRBJ1-1; TRBD1 aligns across 7 bases. DNA for the CDR3: TGTGCCAGCAGCTTGGTGGGACAGAGTAGAATGAACACTGAAGCTTTCTTT. It encodes CASSLVGQSRMNTEAFF.